This T cell receptor (beta chain) was recorded in a study of technical replicates of blood from several donors. Only in-frame clones appear in the TCRdb table, and some are missing; sequencing was by immunoSEQ multiplex PCR. The sample lists 45,000 to 55,000 clones; less than 95% were seen once. Germline V lookup: CDR1 SGDLS, CDR2 YYNGEE. Deletions cut 0 bases from V and 0 bases from J, with 4 bases between. This CDR3 comprises 15 residues. Sequenced material: T cells isolated from PBMCs. The clonotype was recovered from a human donor in good health. The chain joins TRBV9 to TRBJ2-6; D is undetermined. CDR3 protein: CASSVASSGANVLTF. The CDR3 nucleotides are TGTGCCAGCAGCGTAGCCAGCTCTGGGGCCAACGTCCTGACTTTC.